These T cell receptor beta chains were read from a single sample in a study of CD8 T cell repertoires and HIV-1 epitope variants. The table came from immunoSEQ multiplex PCR; TCRdb's copy has only in-frame clones and leaves some out. The table includes about 3,100 clones, roughly 70% detected once. These TCRs' antigens remain unknown. Sequences were obtained from cultured CD8+ T cells derived from PBMCs. Receptors originate from a male donor with HIV. Both conserved end residues are part of each CDR3. D genes are given only for firm matches. The size entry is marked missing in some rows and otherwise reads once, few, many or a size class.

D gene,J gene,clone size,V gene,CDR3 DNA,CDR3 protein
NA,TRBJ1-5,NA,TRBV4-3,TGCGCCAGCAGCCAAGAGGTGAATCAGCCCCAGCATTTT,CASSQEVNQPQHF
TRBD2,TRBJ2-3,NA,TRBV13,TGTGCCAGCAGCTTAGATCCCCTAGCGGCAGATACGCAGTATTTT,CASSLDPLAADTQYF
TRBD1,TRBJ2-1,NA,TRBV18,TGTGCCAGCTCAACACAGGGGTCTCAGTCCGCAGGGTCCTACAATGAGCAGTTCTTC,CASSTQGSQSAGSYNEQFF
TRBD2,TRBJ2-1,few,TRBV9,TGTGCCAGCAGCCTGGGACTAGCGGGAGAAAATGAGCAGTTCTTC,CASSLGLAGENEQFF
NA,TRBJ1-2,NA,TRBV4-1,TGCGCCAGCAGCCCCGAGCCTTGGGGGGCAAGCTATGGCTACACCTTC,CASSPEPWGASYGYTF
NA,TRBJ1-1,medium-sized,TRBV15,TGTGCCACCAGCAGAGATAGGGCGCCAAACACTGAAGCTTTCTTT,CATSRDRAPNTEAFF
NA,TRBJ2-1,NA,TRBV19,TGTGCCAGTAGTGCGACAGGCTTTGGGGAGCAGTTCTTC,CASSATGFGEQFF
TRBD1,TRBJ2-1,NA,TRBV6-5,TGTGCCAGCAGTTACTACAGGGGGGACAATGAGCAGTTCTTC,CASSYYRGDNEQFF
NA,TRBJ2-5,once,TRBV7-9,TGTGCCAGCAGCTCCGGACTCGACCAAGAGACCCAGTACTTC,CASSSGLDQETQYF
NA,TRBJ2-7,NA,TRBV29-1,TGCAGCGCCCTCGGAAGAAGGGGTTTAGGCGAGCAGTACTTC,CSALGRRGLGEQYF
TRBD1,TRBJ1-3,NA,TRBV28,TGTGCCAGCAGTTTATTACTCGCCGGGACAGACTCTGGAAACACCATATATTTT,CASSLLLAGTDSGNTIYF
NA,TRBJ2-7,few,TRBV28,TGTGCCAGCAGTTTATTCGACTCCTACGAGCAGTACTTC,CASSLFDSYEQYF
TRBD1,TRBJ2-7,NA,TRBV15,TGTGCCACCAGCCAAGCATCCGGGACAGGGAGTTACGAGCAGTACTTC,CATSQASGTGSYEQYF
NA,TRBJ1-3,NA,TRBV19,TGTGCCAGTAGTATCAGCGTCTCTGGAAACACCATATATTTT,CASSISVSGNTIYF
NA,TRBJ2-7,NA,TRBV18,TGTGCCAGCTCACCCCGTGGATTCTACGAGCAGTACTTC,CASSPRGFYEQYF
NA,TRBJ1-1,NA,TRBV5-6,TGTGCCAGCAGGGAGCAAGGGGGTACTGAAGCTTTCTTT,CASREQGGTEAFF
NA,TRBJ2-5,NA,TRBV5-4,TGTGCCAGCAGCTTGGCAGGTGGGGAGACCCAGTACTTC,CASSLAGGETQYF
NA,TRBJ2-7,NA,TRBV6-6,TGTGCCAGCAGTTACTCGGCGACTCGCGAGCAGTACTTC,CASSYSATREQYF
NA,TRBJ1-2,NA,TRBV15,TGTGCCACCAGCAGAGATTTCGACTTCATTCCCCTCTATGGCTACACCTTC,CATSRDFDFIPLYGYTF
TRBD2,TRBJ2-3,NA,TRBV4-2,TGTGCCAGCAGCCAGAGGCTAGCGGGGGAGGTAGATACGCAGTATTTT,CASSQRLAGEVDTQYF
NA,TRBJ2-7,NA,TRBV19,TGTGCCAGTAGTACTAGCGTCTCCTACGAGCAGTACTTC,CASSTSVSYEQYF
NA,TRBJ2-2,NA,TRBV5-6,TGTGCCAGCAGCCCAGGGTTCGCGAACACCGGGGAGCTGTTTTTT,CASSPGFANTGELFF
NA,TRBJ1-4,NA,TRBV7-6,TGTGCCAGCAGCTTAGCAGGGTCTAATGAAAAACTGTTTTTT,CASSLAGSNEKLFF
TRBD2,TRBJ2-5,few,TRBV5-5,TGTGCCAGCAGCTTTTCTAGCGGGGGGCAAGAGACCCAGTACTTC,CASSFSSGGQETQYF
NA,TRBJ2-3,NA,TRBV30,TGTGCGTCCATCTCGGGCCACTCCTACACAGATACGCAGTATTTT,CASISGHSYTDTQYF
TRBD2,TRBJ2-3,NA,TRBV4-3,TGCGCCAGCAGCCGTGGCCTAATAGCGGGGGGGCAAGATACGCAGTATTTT,CASSRGLIAGGQDTQYF
TRBD1,TRBJ2-7,NA,TRBV2,TGTGCCAGAACTGGGACAGGGCCCTACGAGCAGTACTTC,CARTGTGPYEQYF
NA,TRBJ1-1,NA,TRBV5-6,TGTGCCAGCAGCTTGGGGGCAGCAATGAACACTGAAGCTTTCTTT,CASSLGAAMNTEAFF
NA,TRBJ1-5,NA,TRBV7-9,TGTGCCAGCAGCTCTCAAATAGACAATCAGCCCCAGCATTTT,CASSSQIDNQPQHF
TRBD1,TRBJ1-2,large,TRBV5-6,TGTGCCAGCAGCGATCCCGGGACAGGGGTCCTCGGTGCCTTC,CASSDPGTGVLGAF
TRBD1,TRBJ1-5,NA,TRBV15,TGTGCCACCAGCGGGACAGGGGGCAATCAGCCCCAGCATTTT,CATSGTGGNQPQHF
NA,TRBJ2-7,NA,TRBV21-1,TGTGCCAGCTGTCATAGCGGCAGCTCCTACGAGCAGTACTTC,CASCHSGSSYEQYF
TRBD2,TRBJ2-1,NA,TRBV7-2,TGTGCCAGCAGCCAAGGACTAGCGGGGGGCCCTCCCTACAATGAGCAGTTCTTC,CASSQGLAGGPPYNEQFF
TRBD1,TRBJ1-3,NA,TRBV25-1,TGTGCCAGCAGTCCCCGGACAGGGACTGACTCTGGAAACACCATATATTTT,CASSPRTGTDSGNTIYF
NA,TRBJ2-7,NA,TRBV7-3,TGTGCCAGCAGCTTATCCCCAGCTGACTACGAGCAGTACTTC,CASSLSPADYEQYF
TRBD1,TRBJ1-1,once,TRBV27,TGTGCCAGCAGTACAAGGACAGGGGGCACTGAAGCTTTCTTT,CASSTRTGGTEAFF
NA,TRBJ2-2,few,TRBV10-3,TGTGCCATCAGTGAAAATCTAGGCGTTACCGGGGAGCTGTTTTTT,CAISENLGVTGELFF
NA,TRBJ2-1,NA,TRBV6-1,TGTGCCAGCAGTGAATTTGGGGCGGGCTCCTACAATGAGCAGTTCTTC,CASSEFGAGSYNEQFF
TRBD1,TRBJ2-7,few,TRBV7-9,TGTGCCAGCAGCTTAGTCCCGGACAGGGGCTACGAGCAGTACTTC,CASSLVPDRGYEQYF
NA,TRBJ2-3,NA,TRBV9,TGTGCCAGCAGCGTAGAGTGGGGGGGCACAGATACGCAGTATTTT,CASSVEWGGTDTQYF
NA,TRBJ1-2,NA,TRBV27,TGTGCCAGCAGTGAACTACAGGACTACCCCCATGGCTACACCTTC,CASSELQDYPHGYTF
NA,TRBJ2-3,NA,TRBV9,TGTGCCAGCAGCGATACCGCTCTAGGGGGGCCAGATACGCAGTATTTT,CASSDTALGGPDTQYF
TRBD2,TRBJ2-2,NA,TRBV30,TGTGCCTGGAGTGTAGCGGGGGGCGGGGAGCTGTTTTTT,CAWSVAGGGELFF
TRBD2,TRBJ2-3,NA,TRBV29-1,TGCAGCGTTGGCGGGACTAGCGGCCAGCTAGGAGATACGCAGTATTTT,CSVGGTSGQLGDTQYF
NA,TRBJ2-5,NA,TRBV5-6,TGTGCCAGCAGCTTTCAGGGGAGAGAGAGGAAGACCCAGTACTTC,CASSFQGRERKTQYF
NA,TRBJ2-7,NA,TRBV7-9,TGTGCCAGCAGCTTACCGGGGTCCTACGAGCAGTACTTC,CASSLPGSYEQYF
NA,TRBJ2-4,NA,TRBV7-2,TGTGCCAGCAGCCCCGGGGCCCTAGCCAAAAACATTCAGTACTTC,CASSPGALAKNIQYF
NA,TRBJ1-1,few,TRBV30,TGTGCCTCAATCCCGCGGCTGAACACTGAAGCTTTCTTT,CASIPRLNTEAFF
NA,TRBJ2-1,NA,TRBV4-3,TGCGCCAGCAGCCAAGCCCCCCTACCACTAGATCTAGATGAGCAGTTCTTC,CASSQAPLPLDLDEQFF
NA,TRBJ1-2,few,TRBV27,TGTGCCAGCAGTTTAGGGCAGGGGAGGTATGGCTACACCTTC,CASSLGQGRYGYTF
NA,TRBJ1-1,medium-sized,TRBV27,TGTGCCAGCAGCCCCTCCGACACTTACACTGAAGCTTTCTTT,CASSPSDTYTEAFF
NA,TRBJ2-2,NA,TRBV9,TGTGCCAGCAGCGTAGGGGGAGGCACCGGGGAGCTGTTTTTT,CASSVGGGTGELFF
TRBD1,TRBJ2-5,NA,TRBV11-3,TGTGCCAGCAGCTTGGGGACAGGACAAGAGACCCAGTACTTC,CASSLGTGQETQYF
NA,TRBJ2-3,NA,TRBV5-4,TGTGCCAGCCGCTGGGGCACAGATACGCAGTATTTT,CASRWGTDTQYF
NA,TRBJ1-2,few,TRBV9,TGTGCCAGCAGCCCCGCGGACGCCAGGCCACTCTATGGCTACACCTTC,CASSPADARPLYGYTF
NA,TRBJ1-6,NA,TRBV19,TGTGCCACCCTGGCAGACGGGAGTTCACCCCTCCACTTT,CATLADGSSPLHF
NA,TRBJ1-2,NA,TRBV7-8,TGTGCCAGCAGCTTAGGTTCACCGCAGGGGAGCTATGGCTACACCTTC,CASSLGSPQGSYGYTF
NA,TRBJ1-4,NA,TRBV6-5,TGTGCCAGCAGTCAAGGGGGGGGTAATGAAAAACTGTTTTTT,CASSQGGGNEKLFF
NA,TRBJ2-7,NA,TRBV12-5,TGTGCTAGTGGTTTAGATGGCAGCTACGAGCAGTACTTC,CASGLDGSYEQYF
TRBD1,TRBJ1-4,NA,TRBV23-1,TGCGCCAGCAGTCCACGCTGCGGAAGTCTTGGGACAGGAAGTAATGAAAAACTGTTTTTT,CASSPRCGSLGTGSNEKLFF